This T cell receptor beta chain derives from a study of tumor-infiltrating lymphocytes in primary liver carcinoma. The wider study: Sample counts of productive TCRbeta reads spanned roughly 3.65 to 8 million; these counts were similar across tissue types.

Co-extracting RNA and DNA was done with roughly 17-31 mg of unsorted bulk tissue as input. Whichever tumor sample was examined, it had over 75% viable tumor cells. Study observations and caveats: Among top clones, only about 7-24% appeared in all five tumor regions.

The input was around 500 ng total RNA; TCR beta cDNA was made from it with a constant-region primer. It was through three nested multiplex PCR rounds of slightly modified ARM-PCR that TCR beta libraries arose. A C-beta reverse primer and TRBV1-TRBV30 forward primers served in each of the first two PCR rounds, at 9 to 11 cycles apiece. MiXCR, run by TCRdb on the multiplex PCR reads, gives a single entry per CDR3 protein. This table has fewer than 75,000 distinct CDR3 sequences, about two thirds appearing once. The CDR3 runs to 13 residues. Details on this clonotype: Its antigen is unidentified. Compared with germline, one end of the junction differs, possibly owing to a read error.

The source material was liver tumor tissue from sampling region 4. The subset is: tumor region T4, right-lateral pole. The source of this sequence is a man aged 40-50 years with primary liver carcinoma and hepatitis B virus infection. The V call is TRBV12-3 or TRBV12-4, the J call TRBJ1-4, with D uncertain. In DNA, the CDR3 is TGTGCCAGGAGTTTAACGGGAACTGAAAAACTGTTTTTT. It translates to CARSLTGTEKLFF.